The TCR beta chain described here comes from a study of CD8 T cells in Susac syndrome. Study observations and caveats: An acknowledgment was made by the study that its TCR sequencing and HLA analysis involved relatively few individuals.

TCR beta was sequenced from blood CD8+ and CD4+ T cells. Comment on this clonotype: Its target is not known.

With random hexamers, roughly 0.45 to 1 ug RNA was reverse transcribed. Amplification of TCR beta CDR3 used immunoSEQ multiplex PCR across 54 Vbeta and 13 Jbeta. TCRdb processed the immunoSEQ multiplex PCR reads anew with MiXCR; each CDR3 protein has one entry. The table has around 170,000 distinct CDR3 sequences, around 95% seen once. Deletions cut 2 bases from V and 0 bases from J, with 10 bases between. The germline V gene encodes CDR1 SEHNR and CDR2 FQNEAQ (reference sequence). This CDR3 contains 15 residues. The chain is built from TRBV7-9 and TRBJ2-5, with no clear D. The source material was CD8+ T cells from PBMCs. The origin of this receptor is a human donor with Susac syndrome. CDR3 in amino acids: CASSLSTAYQETQYF. The CDR3 nucleotides are TGTGCCAGCAGCTTATCCACAGCTTACCAAGAGACCCAGTACTTC.